Presented here are 20 T cell receptor beta chains from one specimen sequenced in a study of T-cell reconstitution after alpha-beta-depleted transplantation in children. For TCRbeta, the library was prepared with unique molecular identifiers. TCRdb redid the calling of the PCR reads with MiXCR, one entry per CDR3 protein. The profile shows almost 600,000 distinct CDR3 sequences, 25% to 30% of them singletons. The material sequenced was PBMCs, taken before TCRalphabeta/CD19-depleted stem cell transplant. The receptors originated from a boy in the first two years of life with Wiskott-Aldrich syndrome, due to receive a stem cell transplant.

CDR3 loop: CASSYGRAYRGRGEQFF. DNA of the CDR3: TGTGCCAGCAGTTACGGCCGGGCTTACAGGGGCCGGGGTGAGCAGTTCTTC. The chain has TRBV6-5 and TRBJ2-1, with 7 bases aligning to TRBD1. The CDR3 totals 17 residues. V was clipped by 2 bases and J by 9 bases; unmatched bases: 16. Germline V lookup: CDR1 MNHEY, CDR2 SVGAGI.

This chain links TRBV5-1 with TRBJ2-5; 13 bases line up with TRBD2. Per the germline V gene, CDR1 is SGHRS and CDR2 is YFSETQ. Trimming at V came to 4 bases and at J to 5 bases, leaving 14 bases not matched to a gene. This CDR3 has 18 residues. For the CDR3, the DNA is TGCGCCAGCAGCGGTGGGAAAATGACTAGCGGGAGGTGTGAGACCCAGTACTTC. Translation gives CASSGGKMTSGRCETQYF.

J is TRBJ1-1 and V is TRBV2; D gene unclear. CDR3 size: 12 residues. Per the germline V gene, CDR1 is SNHLY and CDR2 is FYNNEI. Trimming left V 4 bases short and J 11 bases short, with 14 bases between. CDR3 DNA: TGTGCCAGCAGTGTTGTAGCTACCTGGGCTTTCTTT. It encodes CASSVVATWAFF.

The rearrangement uses TRBV7-9 and TRBJ2-7; TRBD2 is a possible D gene (5 bases). CDR3 length equals 15 residues. V dropped 2 bases and J dropped 0 bases, with 11 bases sitting between them. Germline values: CDR1 SEHNR, CDR2 FQNEAQ (reference sequence). The CDR3 DNA reads as TGTGCCAGCAGCTTACAGCGGAGGCCCTCCTACGAGCAGTACTTC. Translation gives CASSLQRRPSYEQYF.

This chain links TRBV2 with TRBJ2-5; TRBD2 matches 11 bases. Germline CDR1 and CDR2: SNHLY and FYNNEI. The trim removed 6 bases at V and 4 bases at J, leaving 13 bases unmatched. This CDR3 region has 17 residues. This CDR3 is CASRVFLLAGARETQYF. CDR3 coding DNA: TGTGCCAGCAGGGTATTCCTACTAGCGGGGGCTCGAGAGACCCAGTACTTC.

This chain links TRBV5-6 with TRBJ2-3; D is uncertain. V gave up 4 bases and J gave up 5 bases, with 8 bases separating them. CDR3 length: 12 amino acids. Germline V lookup: CDR1 SGHDT, CDR2 YYEEEE. The CDR3 DNA reads as TGTGCCAGCAGCAATGTAGAAGATACGCAGTATTTT. Protein sequence: CASSNVEDTQYF.

This clonotype showed up just a few times. The chain couples TRBV12-3 or TRBV12-4 to TRBJ1-5, with a possible D match to TRBD1 (5 bases). The CDR3 runs to 13 residues. Trimming left V 6 bases short and J 4 bases short, with 10 bases between. In DNA, the CDR3 is TGTGCCAGCAGACAGGACGGAAATCAGCCCCAGCATTTT. Translating gives CASRQDGNQPQHF.

The chain joins TRBV6-5 to TRBJ2-1, with D uncertain. The CDR3 length is 15 residues. Germline loops: CDR1 MNHEY, CDR2 SVGAGI. V was cut by 6 bases and J by 6 bases, with 18 bases left in between. CDR3 sequence (DNA): TGTGCCAGCAGCTACGACGCCTTAGTTCTCAATGAGCAGTTCTTC. The encoded protein is CASSYDALVLNEQFF.

The V gene is TRBV29-1, the J gene TRBJ2-4, with D perhaps given as TRBD1 or TRBD2 (5 bases each). V shed 5 bases and J shed 8 bases, with 22 bases lying between them. This CDR3 is built from 15 residues. Germline V lookup: CDR1 SQVTM, CDR2 ANQGSEA. The CDR3 nucleotides read TGCAGCGTTAGGGGAGTGGATTTTTCAAGAGACATTCAGTACTTC. It codes for CSVRGVDFSRDIQYF.

The chain couples TRBV5-8 to TRBJ2-2, with TRBD1 identical over 8 bases. V was clipped by 3 bases and J by 1 base; unmatched bases: 8. CDR1 is SGHTS and CDR2 is YDEGEE in the germline V gene. The CDR3 runs to 17 residues. CDR3 in DNA: TGTGCCAGCAGCTGGGGGACAGGACCTCGGAACACCGGGGAGCTGTTTTTT. This sequence encodes CASSWGTGPRNTGELFF.

The V gene is TRBV7-6, the J gene TRBJ2-7, with a possible D match to TRBD2 (5 bases). In germline, CDR1 is SGHVS, CDR2 FNYEAQ. Between the trimmed V and J ends, which lost 5 bases and 6 bases, there was a span of 14 bases. This CDR3 is 13 amino acids long. The chain's CDR3 is CASSPREGSEQYF. The CDR3 DNA reads as TGTGCCAGCAGCCCCCGGGAAGGGAGCGAGCAGTACTTC.

Here the CDR3 DNA reads TGTGCCAGCAGTTACTCGATCTCTAGCGAGACCCAGTACTTC. This encodes CASSYSISSETQYF. The chain employs TRBV6-5 and TRBJ2-5; D might be TRBD2 (5 bases). V was clipped by 0 bases and J by 5 bases, with 10 bases between them. CDR3 size: 14 residues. Germline values: CDR1 MNHEY, CDR2 SVGAGI.

About this clonotype: The junction shows a germline mismatch at one end, possibly a read error. The chain recombines TRBV7-9 with TRBJ2-6, with 10 bases aligning to TRBD1. The CDR3 runs to 17 residues. Germline CDR1 and CDR2: SEHNR and FQNEAQ (reference sequence). The CDR3 is CASSYRDRGSGANGLTF. The CDR3 nucleotides read TGTGCCAGCAGCTACCGGGACAGGGGTTCTGGGGCCAACGGCCTGACTTTC.

The V and J genes are TRBV7-9 and TRBJ2-3; D might be TRBD2 (5 bases). The germline V gene encodes CDR1 SEHNR and CDR2 FQNEAQ (reference sequence). This CDR3 is built from 14 residues. V gave up 0 bases and J gave up 5 bases, with 9 bases separating them. DNA for the CDR3: TGTGCCAGCAGCTTAGCGGGAGTAAAAGATACGCAGTATTTT. Translation: CASSLAGVKDTQYF.

The chain links TRBV29-1 to TRBJ2-7, with D possibly being TRBD1 or TRBD2 (5 bases each). V lost 5 bases and J lost 3, with 14 bases in between. This CDR3 region has 13 residues. Germline CDR1 is SQVTM and CDR2 is ANQGSEA. The CDR3 region has the DNA TGCAGCGTTAGAGGGACCCAAAGCTACGAGCAGTACTTC. This gives the protein CSVRGTQSYEQYF.

This clonotype was seen more than once but under ten times. The chain has TRBV5-1 and TRBJ1-4; no reliable D call. Germline loops: CDR1 SGHRS, CDR2 YFSETQ. Trimming shortened V by 0 bases and J by 6 bases, and 12 bases separated the two germline ends. This CDR3 spans 15 amino acids. The CDR3 coding sequence is TGCGCCAGCAGCTTGGGGCCCCAACCGGATGAAAAACTGTTTTTT. Amino acid sequence: CASSLGPQPDEKLFF.

This sequence joins TRBV10-3 and TRBJ2-1; D uncertain. This CDR3 comprises 14 residues. The germline CDR1 and CDR2 sequences are ENHRY and SYGVKD. Trimming pared 0 bases from V and 7 bases from J, leaving 10 bases between. In nucleotides, the CDR3 is TGTGCCATCAGTGAGTCGAAGAGCACGAATGAGCAGTTCTTC. Its translation: CAISESKSTNEQFF.

V usage is TRBV5-6 and J usage is TRBJ2-1, with D perhaps matching TRBD2 (5 bases). The CDR3 is 14 amino acids. The germline V gene has CDR1 SGHDT and CDR2 YYEEEE. The ends were cut back, 4 bases at V and 5 bases at J, with 13 bases in the middle. The CDR3 bases are TGTGCCAGCAGCGGCGGGCGGAGCCACAATGAGCAGTTCTTC. Translating gives CASSGGRSHNEQFF.

The chain carries TRBV5-1 and TRBJ2-1, with D perhaps TRBD2 (6 bases). Per the germline V gene, CDR1 is SGHRS and CDR2 is YFSETQ. The CDR3 runs to 13 residues. V was clipped by 0 bases and J by 8 bases, with 9 bases between them. The CDR3 DNA reads TGCGCCAGCAGCTTGGCTGGGAGGCATGAGCAGTTCTTC. Its protein product is CASSLAGRHEQFF.

This clonotype has a handful of counts. Here the CDR3 reads CASSLKSSSSYEQYF. The CDR3 DNA reads as TGTGCCAGCAGCTTGAAGTCTAGCAGCTCCTACGAGCAGTACTTC. The chain recombines TRBV5-4 with TRBJ2-7; the D gene is possibly TRBD2 (5 bases). The V end was cut by 1 base, the J end by 0 bases, with 11 bases between. The CDR3 contains 15 residues. The V gene's germline CDR1 is SGHNT and CDR2 YYREEE (reference sequence).